This T cell receptor (beta chain) was captured by sequencing in a study of T cell changes during pregnancy in multiple sclerosis. This CDR3 comprises 16 residues. After removal of 3 bases from V and 5 bases from J, the junction contained 11 bases not matched to a gene. The germline CDR1 and CDR2 sequences are SGDLS and YYNGEE. Measured with immunoSEQ multiplex PCR; TCRdb has only the in-frame clones, and not every one. There are 45,000 to 60,000 clones in the sample; around 90% occur only once, and approximately 0.2% lies in the top ten. This rearrangement joins TRBV9 to TRBJ1-1; 9 bases agree with TRBD1. The sample in question was CD4+ T cells from peripheral blood mononuclear cells, obtained in the second trimester of pregnancy. The TCR was taken from a female donor with multiple sclerosis, enrolled in a pregnancy study. This CDR3 is CASSAGQGGVLTEAFF. CDR3 nucleotides: TGTGCCAGCAGCGCGGGACAGGGAGGCGTTTTAACTGAAGCTTTCTTT.